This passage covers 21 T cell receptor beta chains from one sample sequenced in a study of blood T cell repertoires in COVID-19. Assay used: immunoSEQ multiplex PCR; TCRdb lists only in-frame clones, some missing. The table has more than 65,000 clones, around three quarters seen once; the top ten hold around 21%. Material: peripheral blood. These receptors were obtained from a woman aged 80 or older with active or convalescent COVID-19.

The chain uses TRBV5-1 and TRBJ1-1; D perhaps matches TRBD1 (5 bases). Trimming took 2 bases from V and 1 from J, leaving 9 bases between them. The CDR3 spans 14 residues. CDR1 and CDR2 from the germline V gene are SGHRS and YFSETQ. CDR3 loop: CASSLNTGNTEAFF. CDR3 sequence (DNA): TGCGCCAGCAGCTTAAATACAGGGAACACTGAAGCTTTCTTT. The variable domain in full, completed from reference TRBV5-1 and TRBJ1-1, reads KAGVTQTPRYLIKTRGQQVTLSCSPISGHRSVSWYQQTPGQGLQFLFEYFSETQRNKGNFPGRFSGRQFSNSRSEMNVSTLELGDSALYLCASSLNTGNTEAFFGQGTRLTVV.

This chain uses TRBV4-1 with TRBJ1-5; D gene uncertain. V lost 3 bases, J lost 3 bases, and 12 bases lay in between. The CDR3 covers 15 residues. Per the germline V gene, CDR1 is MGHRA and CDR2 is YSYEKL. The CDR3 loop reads CASSHAQRNNQPQHF. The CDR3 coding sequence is TGCGCCAGCAGCCATGCCCAGAGGAACAATCAGCCCCAGCATTTT.

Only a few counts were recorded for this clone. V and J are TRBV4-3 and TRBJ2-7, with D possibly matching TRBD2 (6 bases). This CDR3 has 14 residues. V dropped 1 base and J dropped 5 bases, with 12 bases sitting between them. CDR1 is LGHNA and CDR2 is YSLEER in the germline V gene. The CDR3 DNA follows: TGCGCCAGCAGCCAAGCGCTTCCTAGCGACGAGCAGTACTTC. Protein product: CASSQALPSDEQYF.

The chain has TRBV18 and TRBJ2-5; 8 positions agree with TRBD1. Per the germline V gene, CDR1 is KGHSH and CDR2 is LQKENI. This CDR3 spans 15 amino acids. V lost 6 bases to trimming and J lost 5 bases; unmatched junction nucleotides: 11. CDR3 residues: CASSPDRGTMETQYF. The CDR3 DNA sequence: TGTGCCAGCTCGCCCGACAGGGGAACGATGGAGACCCAGTACTTC.

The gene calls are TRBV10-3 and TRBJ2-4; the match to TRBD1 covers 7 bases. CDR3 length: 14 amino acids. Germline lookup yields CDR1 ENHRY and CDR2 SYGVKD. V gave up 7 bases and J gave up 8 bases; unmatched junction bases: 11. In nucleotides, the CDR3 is TGTGCCATCACCCCGGGGAAGGGGACAGACATTCAGTACTTC. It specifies CAITPGKGTDIQYF.

The CDR3 sequence is CASSIDLDSSSYNEQFF. In DNA, the CDR3 is TGTGCCAGTAGTATAGACCTTGACAGTAGCTCCTACAATGAGCAGTTCTTC. This chain uses TRBV19 with TRBJ2-1, with D possibly being TRBD1 (5 bases). Germline V gene lookup returns CDR1 LNHDA and CDR2 SQIVND (reference sequence). This CDR3 contains 17 residues. V dropped 0 bases and J dropped 0 bases, with 12 bases sitting between them.

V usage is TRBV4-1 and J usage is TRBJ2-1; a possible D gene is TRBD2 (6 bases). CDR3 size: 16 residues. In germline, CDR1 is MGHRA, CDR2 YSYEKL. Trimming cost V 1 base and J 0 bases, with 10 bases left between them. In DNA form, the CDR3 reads TGCGCCAGCAGCCAAGGAGTCGGGGGCTCCTACAATGAGCAGTTCTTC. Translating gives CASSQGVGGSYNEQFF.

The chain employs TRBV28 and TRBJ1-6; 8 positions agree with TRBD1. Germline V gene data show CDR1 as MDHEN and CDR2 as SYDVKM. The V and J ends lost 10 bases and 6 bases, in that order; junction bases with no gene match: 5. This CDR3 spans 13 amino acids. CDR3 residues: CATSGGSNSPLHF. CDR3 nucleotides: TGTGCCACCTCAGGGGGCTCTAATTCACCCCTCCACTTT.

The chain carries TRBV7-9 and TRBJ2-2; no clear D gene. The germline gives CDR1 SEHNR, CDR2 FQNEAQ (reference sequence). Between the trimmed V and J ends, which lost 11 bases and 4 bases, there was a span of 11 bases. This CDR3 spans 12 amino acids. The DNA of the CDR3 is TGTGCCTCGATCCGGAGCACCGGGGAGCTGTTTTTT. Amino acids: CASIRSTGELFF.

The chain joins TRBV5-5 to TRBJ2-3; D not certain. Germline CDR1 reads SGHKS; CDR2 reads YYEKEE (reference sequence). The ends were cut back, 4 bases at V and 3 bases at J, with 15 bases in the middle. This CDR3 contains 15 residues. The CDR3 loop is CASSRELGSTDTQYF. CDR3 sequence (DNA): TGTGCCAGCAGCAGAGAGTTGGGCAGTACAGATACGCAGTATTTT.

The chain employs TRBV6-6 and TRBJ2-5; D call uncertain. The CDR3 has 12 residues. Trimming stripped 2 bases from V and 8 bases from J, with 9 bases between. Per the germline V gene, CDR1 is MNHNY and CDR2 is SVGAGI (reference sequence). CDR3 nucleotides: TGTGCCAGCAGTTACGATGGCCCAACCCAGTACTTC. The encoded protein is CASSYDGPTQYF.

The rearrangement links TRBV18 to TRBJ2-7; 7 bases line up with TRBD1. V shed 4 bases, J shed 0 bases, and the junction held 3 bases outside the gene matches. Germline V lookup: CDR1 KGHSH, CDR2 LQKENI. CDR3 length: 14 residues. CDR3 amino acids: CASSLQGFSYEQYF. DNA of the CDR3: TGTGCCAGCTCACTACAGGGGTTCTCCTACGAGCAGTACTTC.

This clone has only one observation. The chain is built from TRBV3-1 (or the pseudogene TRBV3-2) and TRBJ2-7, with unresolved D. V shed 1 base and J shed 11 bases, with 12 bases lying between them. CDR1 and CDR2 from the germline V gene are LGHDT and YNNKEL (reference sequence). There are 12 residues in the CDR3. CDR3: CASSQGSSVEYF. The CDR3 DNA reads TGTGCCAGCAGCCAAGGATCGTCAGTCGAGTACTTC.

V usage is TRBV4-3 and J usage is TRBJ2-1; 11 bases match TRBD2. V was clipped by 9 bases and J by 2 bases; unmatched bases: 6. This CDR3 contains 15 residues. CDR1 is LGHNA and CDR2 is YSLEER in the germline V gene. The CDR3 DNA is TGCGCCAGTAGTAGCGGGGGGGCCCCCTACAATGAGCAGTTCTTC. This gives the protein CASSSGGAPYNEQFF.

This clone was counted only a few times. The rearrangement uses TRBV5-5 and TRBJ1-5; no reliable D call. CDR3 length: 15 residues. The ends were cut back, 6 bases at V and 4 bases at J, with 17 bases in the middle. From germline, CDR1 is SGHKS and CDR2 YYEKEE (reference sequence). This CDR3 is CASNPSGGPNQPQHF. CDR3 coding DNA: TGTGCCAGCAACCCTTCGGGAGGGCCGAATCAGCCCCAGCATTTT.

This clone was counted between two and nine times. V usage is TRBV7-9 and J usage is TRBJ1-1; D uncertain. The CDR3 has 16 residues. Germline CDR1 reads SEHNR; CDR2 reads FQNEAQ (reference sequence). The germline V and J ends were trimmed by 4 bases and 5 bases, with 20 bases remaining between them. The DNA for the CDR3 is TGTGCCAGCAGCTCTCAGTCCGGAGGGCGGAGGACTGAAGCTTTCTTT. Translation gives CASSSQSGGRRTEAFF.

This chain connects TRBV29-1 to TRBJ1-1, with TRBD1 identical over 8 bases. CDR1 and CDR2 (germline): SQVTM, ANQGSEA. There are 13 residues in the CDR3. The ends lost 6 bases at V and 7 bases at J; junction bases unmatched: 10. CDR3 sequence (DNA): TGCAGCGTGGCCGGACAGGGATCCATTGAAGCTTTCTTT. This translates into CSVAGQGSIEAFF. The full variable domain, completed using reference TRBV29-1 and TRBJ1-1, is SAVISQKPSRDICQRGTSLTIQCQVDSQVTMMFWYRQQPGQSLTLIATANQGSEATYESGFVIDKFPISRPNLTFSTLTVSNMSPEDSSIYLCSVAGQGSIEAFFGQGTRLTVV.

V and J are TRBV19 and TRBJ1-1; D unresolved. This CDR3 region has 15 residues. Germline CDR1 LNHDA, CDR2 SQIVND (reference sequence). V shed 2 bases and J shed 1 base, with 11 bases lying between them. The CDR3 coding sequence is TGTGCCAGTAGTATACCCAGGACTGGGAACACTGAAGCTTTCTTT. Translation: CASSIPRTGNTEAFF.

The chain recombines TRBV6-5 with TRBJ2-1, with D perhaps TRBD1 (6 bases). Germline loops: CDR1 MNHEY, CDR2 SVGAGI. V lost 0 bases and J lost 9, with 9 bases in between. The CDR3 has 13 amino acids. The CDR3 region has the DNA TGTGCCAGCAGTTACTCGGGCAGGGGTGAGCAGTTCTTC. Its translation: CASSYSGRGEQFF.

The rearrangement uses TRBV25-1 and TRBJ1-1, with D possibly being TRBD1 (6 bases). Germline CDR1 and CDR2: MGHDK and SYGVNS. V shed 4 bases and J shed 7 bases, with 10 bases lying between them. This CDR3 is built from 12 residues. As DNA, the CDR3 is TGTGCCAGCAGTGCACAGGGAAATGAAGCTTTCTTT. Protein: CASSAQGNEAFF.

In DNA, the CDR3 is TGTGCCACCGGGACTAGCGGGGGGGCCGAGACAGATACGCAGTATTTT. It encodes CATGTSGGAETDTQYF. This rearrangement joins TRBV10-3 to TRBJ2-3; 16 bases agree with TRBD2. This CDR3 is 16 amino acids long. CDR1 is ENHRY and CDR2 is SYGVKD in the germline V gene. V trimming: 10 bases; J trimming: 3 bases; junction bases outside the gene matches: 7.